This paragraph covers one TCR beta chain sequence. What it binds is unknown. CDR1 is SGHNT, CDR2 YENEEA, per germline. This CDR3 contains 13 residues. V lost 0 bases and J 0 bases, leaving 2 bases between the germline ends. This record belongs to a study of cytomegalovirus exposure and HLA in healthy donors. Study findings and constraints: Cytomegalovirus status was reportedly diagnosed by the classifier with high specificity and sensitivity. First-cohort TCR clusters tended to co-occur in the 130 or so validation repertoires, a later analysis found.

Generated by immunoSEQ multiplex PCR, the TCRdb table keeps only in-frame clones and is missing some. Counted here are approximately 100,000 clones, roughly 89% occurring once; the ten biggest clones make up 3.9%. Separation from the roughly 670-subject first cohort characterized the roughly 110-subject validation cohort, to which the donors belonged. This chain uses TRBV11-3 with TRBJ1-1, with D unclear. The sequenced sample was PBMCs. The receptor's source is a woman in her twenties or thirties in good health and CMV-seronegative. The CDR3, as DNA: TGTGCCAGCAGCTTAGACATGAACACTGAAGCTTTCTTT. This codes for CASSLDMNTEAFF.